The 27 T cell receptor beta chains in this list originate from one sample, sequenced in a study of T cell repertoires and HLA-DP antigens. The antigens for these receptors are not known. Using immunoSEQ multiplex PCR, the repertoire was profiled, and TCRdb retains in-frame clones only, with some absent. Of 65,000 to 90,000 clones listed, about four fifths were seen once; the top ten hold around 1.4%. The sequenced material came from CD4+ T cells from PBMCs. The receptors stem from a man aged 55 to 69 in good health and CMV-seronegative.

V is TRBV2 and J is TRBJ2-3, with D perhaps TRBD2 (5 bases). V shed 6 bases and J shed 2 bases, with 9 bases lying between them. Germline V gene sequence: CDR1 SNHLY, CDR2 FYNNEI. This CDR3 comprises 13 residues. Written as DNA, the CDR3 is TGTGCCAGCAGATTTCGGGACACAGATACGCAGTATTTT. Its protein is CASRFRDTDTQYF. The variable domain in full, completed from reference TRBV2 and TRBJ2-3, reads EPEVTQTPSHQVTQMGQEVILRCVPISNHLYFYWYRQILGQKVEFLVSFYNNEISEKSEIFDDQFSVERPDGSNFTLKIRSTKLEDSAMYFCASRFRDTDTQYFGPGTRLTVL.

This clone was counted once. This chain joins TRBV30 and TRBJ2-7; D uncertain. CDR3 length: 17 residues. Germline CDR1 reads GTSNPN; CDR2 reads SVGIG (reference sequence). Trimming removed 2 bases from V and 1 base from J, with 21 bases in between. CDR3 nucleotides: TGTGCCTGGAGTCCGTCGCAGGACCTAATGTTTTCCTACGAGCAGTACTTC. The encoded protein is CAWSPSQDLMFSYEQYF.

The chain joins TRBV10-2 to TRBJ2-2; 10 bases map to TRBD2. Per the germline V gene, CDR1 is WSHSY and CDR2 is SAAADI. Unmatched junction bases numbered 20, after V lost 6 bases and J lost 7 bases. The CDR3 has 19 residues. The CDR3 reads CASSRGASGGFWRGGELFF. The CDR3 DNA reads as TGCGCCAGCAGCAGGGGAGCTAGCGGGGGTTTCTGGAGGGGCGGGGAGCTGTTTTTT.

The J gene is TRBJ1-1, the V gene TRBV5-1, with a tentative D call TRBD1 (6 bases). Trimming removed 4 bases from V and 0 bases from J, with 16 bases in between. This CDR3 is built from 16 residues. From germline, CDR1 is SGHRS and CDR2 YFSETQ. CDR3: CASSPSGGGLNTEAFF. As DNA, the CDR3 is TGCGCCAGCAGCCCCTCCGGCGGGGGGCTGAACACTGAAGCTTTCTTT.

This chain connects TRBV5-8 to TRBJ2-7; 7 nucleotides align to TRBD1. The J segment lost 3 bases and the V segment lost 4 bases, leaving 4 bases of the junction unmatched. Germline V gene data show CDR1 as SGHTS and CDR2 as YDEGEE. This CDR3 contains 13 residues. CDR3 sequence reads: CASSPTGFYEQYF. In DNA, the CDR3 is TGTGCCAGCAGCCCGACAGGGTTCTACGAGCAGTACTTC.

This chain connects TRBV30 to TRBJ1-2; 9 bases fit TRBD1. There are 14 residues in the CDR3. V lost 2 bases and J lost 8; bases outside the gene matches: 9. Germline V gene data show CDR1 as GTSNPN and CDR2 as SVGIG (reference sequence). The CDR3 DNA reads TGTGCCTGGAGTAGGACAGGGGAAACTCGCGGCTACACCTTC. Its protein is CAWSRTGETRGYTF.

This clone was seen a few times. V gene TRBV18 combines with J gene TRBJ2-7, with 8 positions matching TRBD2. J lost 7 bases, V lost 3 bases, and 11 bases had no gene match. CDR1 and CDR2 (germline): KGHSH, LQKENI. The CDR3 has 15 amino acids. CDR3 residues: CASSPGRDTLREQYF. CDR3 nucleotides: TGTGCCAGCTCACCCGGGAGGGACACTTTGCGGGAGCAGTACTTC. Together with reference TRBV18 and TRBJ2-7, the CDR3 gives the full variable domain: NAGVMQNPRHLVRRRGQEARLRCSPMKGHSHVYWYRQLPEEGLKFMVYLQKENIIDESGMPKERFSAEFPKEGPSILRIQQVVRGDSAAYFCASSPGRDTLREQYFGPGTRLTVT.

This clone was detected once. The rearrangement uses TRBV19 and TRBJ1-6, with D tentatively TRBD1 (6 bases). The CDR3 has 14 residues. Germline V gene lookup returns CDR1 LNHDA and CDR2 SQIVND (reference sequence). Trimming took off 6 bases at V and 6 bases at J, with 12 bases between the two ends. The CDR3 DNA reads TGTGCCAGTAGCCAAACAGGGAGTAATTCACCCCTCCACTTT. As protein: CASSQTGSNSPLHF.

The chain uses TRBV14 and TRBJ2-2, with D possibly being TRBD2 (5 bases). In germline, CDR1 is SGHDN, CDR2 FVKESK. The CDR3 consists of 16 residues. V was cut by 0 bases and J by 7 bases, with 15 bases left in between. Here the CDR3 DNA reads TGTGCCAGCAGCCAAGATCTACTAGAAGTGGGCGGGGAGCTGTTTTTT. Translation: CASSQDLLEVGGELFF.

This clone was seen a few times. V usage is TRBV30 and J usage is TRBJ1-3, with D possibly matching TRBD1 (6 bases). V was clipped by 5 bases and J by 2 bases, with 19 bases between them. The CDR3 contains 16 residues. CDR1 and CDR2 (germline): GTSNPN, SVGIG (reference sequence). CDR3 nucleotides: TGTGCCTGGGACCTAAACAGGGTGTTCCCTGGAAACACCATATATTTT. It codes for CAWDLNRVFPGNTIYF. The whole variable domain, filled in from reference TRBV30 and TRBJ1-3, reads SQTIHQWPATLVQPVGSPLSLECTVEGTSNPNLYWYRQAAGRGLQLLFYSVGIGQISSEVPQNLSASRPQDRQFILSSKKLLLSDSGFYLCAWDLNRVFPGNTIYFGEGSWLTVV.

This clone was counted a few times. The V call is TRBV11-1, the J call TRBJ2-2; a possible D gene is TRBD1 (6 bases). Germline V gives CDR1 SGHAT, CDR2 FQDESV (reference sequence). Between the trimmed V and J ends, which lost 5 bases and 4 bases, there was a span of 17 bases. The CDR3 loop spans 16 amino acids. CDR3 sequence reads: CASSPEQGSATGELFF. CDR3 sequence (DNA): TGTGCCAGCAGCCCGGAACAGGGATCCGCCACCGGGGAGCTGTTTTTT.

V gene TRBV9 combines with J gene TRBJ1-1; possible D gene TRBD1, 5 bases. The CDR3 sequence is 16 residues long. CDR1 is SGDLS, CDR2 YYNGEE, per germline. V lost 0 bases and J lost 7, with 19 bases in between. The CDR3 DNA follows: TGTGCCAGCAGCGTAGACGGGGGAGGCTCGGGGTATGAAGCTTTCTTT. Its translation is CASSVDGGGSGYEAFF.

The rearrangement joins TRBV28 to TRBJ1-1; D is perhaps TRBD1 (5 bases). The germline V and J ends were trimmed by 6 bases and 1 base, with 21 bases remaining between them. Germline CDR1 reads MDHEN; CDR2 reads SYDVKM. CDR3 length equals 17 residues. The CDR3 DNA is TGTGCCAGCAGCCCCTTAGGCGTCCGGGGCACGAACACTGAAGCTTTCTTT. It encodes CASSPLGVRGTNTEAFF.

The chain recombines TRBV30 with TRBJ2-7; D possibly corresponds to TRBD1 (6 bases). Between the trimmed V and J ends, which lost 2 bases and 1 base, there was a span of 12 bases. This CDR3 comprises 14 residues. Germline values: CDR1 GTSNPN, CDR2 SVGIG (reference sequence). The CDR3 loop is CAWSPKGGSYEQYF. The CDR3 bases are TGTGCCTGGAGTCCTAAAGGGGGATCCTACGAGCAGTACTTC.

The chain recombines TRBV5-4 with TRBJ2-2; D call uncertain. Germline V gene sequence: CDR1 SGHNT, CDR2 YYREEE (reference sequence). The V end lost 2 bases, the J end lost 4 bases, and 6 bases lay between the germline ends. The CDR3 loop spans 13 amino acids. The CDR3 protein is CASSFMATGELFF. The CDR3 coding sequence is TGTGCCAGCAGCTTTATGGCCACCGGGGAGCTGTTTTTT.

A few counts support this clone. This CDR3 reads CASSQVDREAGELFF. The CDR3 nucleotides read TGCGCCAGCAGCCAAGTGGACAGGGAAGCCGGGGAGCTGTTTTTT. The rearrangement joins TRBV4-1 to TRBJ2-2; 8 bases agree with TRBD1. The CDR3 extends over 15 amino acids. CDR1 is MGHRA, CDR2 YSYEKL, per germline. Trimming at V came to 1 base and at J to 6 bases, leaving 4 bases not matched to a gene.

The chain is built from TRBV7-8 and TRBJ2-3; maybe TRBD2 (7 bases). This CDR3 spans 17 amino acids. Germline CDR1 and CDR2: SGHVS and FQNEAQ. V was trimmed by 2 bases and J by 2 bases, leaving 17 bases between them. In DNA form, the CDR3 reads TGTGCCAGCAGCTTACGGGCCGCGGGGGCAAACACAGATACGCAGTATTTT. This codes for CASSLRAAGANTDTQYF. The full variable domain, completed using reference TRBV7-8 and TRBJ2-3, is GAGVSQSPRYKVAKRGQDVALRCDPISGHVSLFWYQQALGQGPEFLTYFQNEAQLDKSGLPSDRFFAERPEGSVSTLKIQRTQQEDSAVYLCASSLRAAGANTDTQYFGPGTRLTVL.

This clone appeared a single time. The J gene is TRBJ1-2, the V gene TRBV15, with no clear D. V dropped 5 bases and J dropped 12 bases, with 16 bases sitting between them. The CDR3 extends over 12 amino acids. Germline V lookup: CDR1 LNHNV, CDR2 YYDKDF (reference sequence). The CDR3 sequence is CATSPPGGVHTF. The CDR3 DNA follows: TGTGCCACCAGCCCCCCCGGTGGGGTCCACACCTTC.

The V call is TRBV7-9, the J call TRBJ2-3; the match to TRBD2 covers 10 bases. The CDR3 loop spans 14 amino acids. V lost 6 bases, J lost 3 bases, and 3 bases stayed unmatched. Per germline, CDR1 SEHNR and CDR2 FQNEAQ (reference sequence). The CDR3, as DNA: TGTGCCAGCAGTAGCGGGGGGCCAACAGATACGCAGTATTTT. Its protein product is CASSSGGPTDTQYF.

The chain uses TRBV2 and TRBJ2-1, with D unclear. V lost 2 bases to trimming and J lost 4 bases, with 21 bases between them. CDR3 length equals 18 residues. Germline V gives CDR1 SNHLY, CDR2 FYNNEI. CDR3 sequence: CASSERPLLTPAYNEQFF. The DNA of the CDR3 is TGTGCCAGCAGTGAACGGCCCCTATTGACCCCCGCATACAATGAGCAGTTCTTC. The variable domain in full, completed from reference TRBV2 and TRBJ2-1, reads EPEVTQTPSHQVTQMGQEVILRCVPISNHLYFYWYRQILGQKVEFLVSFYNNEISEKSEIFDDQFSVERPDGSNFTLKIRSTKLEDSAMYFCASSERPLLTPAYNEQFFGPGTRLTVL.

The V gene is TRBV5-4, the J gene TRBJ2-3; 7 bases map to TRBD1. V lost 3 bases and J lost 3; bases outside the gene matches: 10. The CDR3 loop spans 16 amino acids. Per the germline V gene, CDR1 is SGHNT and CDR2 is YYREEE (reference sequence). The CDR3 here is CASSSNRQGSTDTQYF. Written as DNA, the CDR3 is TGTGCCAGCAGCTCGAATAGACAGGGAAGTACAGATACGCAGTATTTT.

This clone was seen only once. This rearrangement joins TRBV5-6 to TRBJ2-5, with 10 positions matching TRBD1. Germline loops: CDR1 SGHDT, CDR2 YYEEEE. V gave up 0 bases and J gave up 1 base; unmatched junction bases: 0. The CDR3 covers 15 residues. As DNA, the CDR3 is TGTGCCAGCAGCTTGGGACAGGGGGCCCAAGAGACCCAGTACTTC. Its protein is CASSLGQGAQETQYF.

This rearrangement joins TRBV9 to TRBJ2-1, with TRBD2 matching 12 bases. V trimming: 5 bases; J trimming: 8 bases; junction bases outside the gene matches: 8. CDR3 size: 15 residues. The germline CDR1 and CDR2 sequences are SGDLS and YYNGEE. The CDR3 region is CASRGLAGGPDEQFF. CDR3 sequence (DNA): TGTGCCAGCAGGGGGCTAGCGGGAGGGCCGGATGAGCAGTTCTTC.

V usage is TRBV6-1 and J usage is TRBJ2-3; D unclear. The CDR3 is made up of 14 amino acids. V was trimmed by 8 bases and J by 0 bases, leaving 12 bases between them. Germline lookup yields CDR1 MNHNS and CDR2 SASEGT. The CDR3 sequence: CASLKVSSTDTQYF. CDR3 in DNA: TGTGCCAGCCTTAAGGTCTCTAGCACAGATACGCAGTATTTT.

This chain connects TRBV7-2 to TRBJ2-5; D is unresolved. The CDR3 extends over 14 amino acids. Trimming left V 5 bases short and J 1 base short, with 11 bases between. CDR1 and CDR2 from the germline V gene are SGHTA and FQGNSA. The CDR3 DNA follows: TGTGCCAGCAGCACCCGACTGGGCCAAGAGACCCAGTACTTC. It yields the protein CASSTRLGQETQYF.

The gene calls are TRBV18 and TRBJ1-1, with D unclear. The CDR3 sequence is 14 residues long. Trimming took off 4 bases at V and 0 bases at J, with 9 bases between the two ends. Germline-derived CDR1 and CDR2 are KGHSH and LQKENI. CDR3 amino acids: CASSRTDMNTEAFF. The DNA for the CDR3 is TGTGCCAGCTCACGGACGGATATGAACACTGAAGCTTTCTTT.

The chain employs TRBV5-1 and TRBJ1-1, with D perhaps TRBD1 (5 bases). There are 16 residues in the CDR3. Germline assignment: CDR1 SGHRS and CDR2 YFSETQ. V lost 0 bases, J lost 4 bases, and 16 bases lay in between. The CDR3 bases are TGCGCCAGCAGCTTGGAAAGCAGGGCGCAAGGCACTGAAGCTTTCTTT. Translation: CASSLESRAQGTEAFF.